The sequence of this TCR beta chain was determined in a study of blood T cell repertoires in COVID-19. The wider study: Acute-phase and convalescent COVID-19 samples originated in the United States, Italy and Spain. The analysed material was cDNA or gDNA that came from T cells, B-cell-depleted T cells, or PBMCs.

The authors' processing: Reference gene primer amplification gave nucleated cell count estimates. This table comes from immunoSEQ multiplex PCR, and its TCRdb copy is limited to in-frame clones, with some not included. The DNA was the basis for D and trimming; V, J and clone size are from that table. The sample records approximately 180,000 clones, more than 70% being singletons. Looked up from germline, CDR1 is SGHAT and CDR2 is FQNNGV. The CDR3 is 15 residues long. Trimming left V 8 bases short and J 2 bases short, with 18 bases between. Sequenced input: peripheral blood. The chain carries TRBV11-2 and TRBJ2-5; a weak D match, TRBD2 (5 bases). The sequence was obtained from a man aged 40-55 years with active or convalescent COVID-19. DNA of the CDR3: TGTGCCAGCGGGTACGGCGGGCTCATTCAAGAGACCCAGTACTTC. Its translation is CASGYGGLIQETQYF.